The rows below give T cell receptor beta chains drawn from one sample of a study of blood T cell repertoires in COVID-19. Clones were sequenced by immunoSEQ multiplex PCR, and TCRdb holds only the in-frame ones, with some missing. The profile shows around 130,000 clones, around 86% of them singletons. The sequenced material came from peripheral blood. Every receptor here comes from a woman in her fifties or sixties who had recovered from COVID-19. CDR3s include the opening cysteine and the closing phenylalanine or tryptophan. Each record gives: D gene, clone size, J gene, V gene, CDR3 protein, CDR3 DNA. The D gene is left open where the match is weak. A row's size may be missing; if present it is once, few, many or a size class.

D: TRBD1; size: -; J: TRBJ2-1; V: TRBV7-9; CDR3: CASTPPGTATNEQFF; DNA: TGTGCCAGCACTCCGCCGGGGACAGCGACCAATGAGCAGTTCTTC
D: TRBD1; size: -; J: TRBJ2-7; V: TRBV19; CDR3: CASSAPEGGRSEQYF; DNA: TGTGCCAGTAGTGCTCCCGAAGGGGGCCGTTCCGAGCAGTACTTC
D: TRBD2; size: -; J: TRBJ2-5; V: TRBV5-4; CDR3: CASSPTSGPGETQYF; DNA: TGTGCCAGCAGTCCGACTAGCGGCCCGGGGGAGACCCAGTACTTC
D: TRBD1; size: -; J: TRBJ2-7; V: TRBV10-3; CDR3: CAISESWGQGDSYEQYF; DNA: TGTGCCATCAGTGAGTCTTGGGGGCAGGGGGACTCCTACGAGCAGTACTTC
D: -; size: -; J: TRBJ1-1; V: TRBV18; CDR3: CASSLLGGYDTEAFF; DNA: TGTGCCAGCTCACTATTAGGGGGTTATGACACTGAAGCTTTCTTT
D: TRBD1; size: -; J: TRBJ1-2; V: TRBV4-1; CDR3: CASSQGQGISMGGYTF; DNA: TGCGCCAGCAGCCAGGGACAGGGAATTTCGATGGGTGGCTACACCTTC
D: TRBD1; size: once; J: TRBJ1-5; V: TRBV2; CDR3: CASSEVSGGGQPQHF; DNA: TGTGCCAGCAGCGAGGTGTCAGGGGGCGGGCAGCCCCAGCATTTT
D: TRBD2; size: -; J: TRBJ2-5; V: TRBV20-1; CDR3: CSASPLAGQETQYF; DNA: TGCAGTGCTAGTCCTCTAGCGGGGCAAGAGACCCAGTACTTC
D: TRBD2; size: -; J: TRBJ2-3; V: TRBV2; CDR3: CASSRTSGSGDTQYF; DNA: TGTGCCAGCAGCCGGACTAGCGGGAGTGGAGATACGCAGTATTTT
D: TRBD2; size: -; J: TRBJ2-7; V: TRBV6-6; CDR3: CASSYYSGRDYEQYF; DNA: TGTGCCAGCAGTTACTATAGCGGGAGGGACTACGAGCAGTACTTC
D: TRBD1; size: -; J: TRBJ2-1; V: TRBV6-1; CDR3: CASSEDRGWVTEQFF; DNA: TGTGCCAGCAGTGAGGACAGGGGATGGGTTACTGAGCAGTTCTTC
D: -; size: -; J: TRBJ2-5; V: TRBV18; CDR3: CASSLQRDRETQYF; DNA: TGTGCCAGCTCACTTCAGCGCGATCGAGAGACCCAGTACTTC
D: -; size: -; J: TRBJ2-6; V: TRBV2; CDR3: CASSVIASGANVLTF; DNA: TGTGCCAGCAGTGTAATAGCCTCTGGGGCCAACGTCCTGACTTTC
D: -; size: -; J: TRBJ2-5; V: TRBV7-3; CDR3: CASSRNGQGETQYF; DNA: TGTGCCAGCAGCCGAAACGGGCAGGGAGAGACCCAGTACTTC
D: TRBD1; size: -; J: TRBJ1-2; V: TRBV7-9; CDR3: CASSPVRGNYGYTF; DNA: TGTGCCAGCAGCCCAGTCAGGGGGAACTATGGCTACACCTTC
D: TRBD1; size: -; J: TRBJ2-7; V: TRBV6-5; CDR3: CASRLDRVGSEQYF; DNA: TGTGCCAGCAGGTTGGACAGGGTCGGGTCCGAGCAGTACTTC
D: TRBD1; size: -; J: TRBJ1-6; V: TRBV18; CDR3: CASSPDRGNSPLHF; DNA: TGTGCCAGCTCACCCGACAGGGGAAATTCACCCCTCCACTTT
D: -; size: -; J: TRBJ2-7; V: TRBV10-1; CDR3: CASITNVAAEQYF; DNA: TGCGCCAGCATCACGAACGTAGCCGCCGAGCAGTACTTC
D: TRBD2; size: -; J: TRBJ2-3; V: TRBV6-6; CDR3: CASKLAGRGTDTQYF; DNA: TGTGCCAGCAAGCTAGCGGGAAGGGGGACAGATACGCAGTATTTT
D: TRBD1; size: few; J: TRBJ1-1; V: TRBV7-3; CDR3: CASSLTGGNTEAFF; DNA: TGTGCCAGCAGCTTAACAGGGGGCAACACTGAAGCTTTCTTT
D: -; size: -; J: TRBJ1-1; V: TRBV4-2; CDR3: CASSPLGGGNTEAFF; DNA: TGTGCCAGCAGCCCGCTTGGCGGGGGCAACACTGAAGCTTTCTTT
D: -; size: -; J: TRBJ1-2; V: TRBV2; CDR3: CASSEDTPYGYTF; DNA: TGTGCCAGCAGTGAGGACACCCCCTATGGCTACACCTTC
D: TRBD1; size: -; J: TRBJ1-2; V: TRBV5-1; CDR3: CASRDSLTGVYGYTF; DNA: TGCGCCAGCAGAGACAGCTTGACAGGGGTCTATGGCTACACCTTC
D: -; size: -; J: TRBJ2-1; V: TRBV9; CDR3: CASSREGLQFF; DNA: TGTGCCAGCAGCCGTGAGGGCCTGCAGTTCTTC
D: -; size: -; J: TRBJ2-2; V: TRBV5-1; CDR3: CASSLAGMGPLTGELFF; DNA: TGCGCCAGCAGCTTGGCCGGCATGGGGCCGCTCACCGGGGAGCTGTTTTTT
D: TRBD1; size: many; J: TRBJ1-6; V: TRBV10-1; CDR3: CASTKHRGGNSPLHF; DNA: TGCGCCAGCACCAAACACAGGGGAGGCAATTCACCCCTCCACTTT
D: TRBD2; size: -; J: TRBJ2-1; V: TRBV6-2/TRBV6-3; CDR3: CASSYLLAGVSHEQFF; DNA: TGTGCCAGCAGTTACCTCTTGGCGGGAGTTTCTCATGAGCAGTTCTTC
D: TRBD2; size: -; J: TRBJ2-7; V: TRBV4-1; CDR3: CASSQDSPEVAGGQLSYEQYF; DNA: TGCGCCAGCAGCCAAGATTCCCCCGAGGTAGCGGGAGGACAATTAAGCTACGAGCAGTACTTC
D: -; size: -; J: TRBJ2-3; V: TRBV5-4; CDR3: CASSPGLPFTDTQYF; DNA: TGTGCCAGCAGCCCAGGACTTCCCTTCACAGATACGCAGTATTTT
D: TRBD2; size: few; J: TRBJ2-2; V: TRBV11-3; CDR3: CASSSSPTSGNTGELFF; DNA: TGTGCCAGCAGCTCTTCACCAACTAGCGGGAACACCGGGGAGCTGTTTTTT
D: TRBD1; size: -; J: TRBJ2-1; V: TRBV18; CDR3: CASSPGQVLYNEQFF; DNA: TGTGCCAGCTCACCAGGACAGGTACTCTACAATGAGCAGTTCTTC
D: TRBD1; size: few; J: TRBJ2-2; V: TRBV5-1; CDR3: CASSRGPGQGYPGELFF; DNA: TGCGCCAGCAGCAGGGGGCCGGGACAGGGGTACCCCGGGGAGCTGTTTTTT